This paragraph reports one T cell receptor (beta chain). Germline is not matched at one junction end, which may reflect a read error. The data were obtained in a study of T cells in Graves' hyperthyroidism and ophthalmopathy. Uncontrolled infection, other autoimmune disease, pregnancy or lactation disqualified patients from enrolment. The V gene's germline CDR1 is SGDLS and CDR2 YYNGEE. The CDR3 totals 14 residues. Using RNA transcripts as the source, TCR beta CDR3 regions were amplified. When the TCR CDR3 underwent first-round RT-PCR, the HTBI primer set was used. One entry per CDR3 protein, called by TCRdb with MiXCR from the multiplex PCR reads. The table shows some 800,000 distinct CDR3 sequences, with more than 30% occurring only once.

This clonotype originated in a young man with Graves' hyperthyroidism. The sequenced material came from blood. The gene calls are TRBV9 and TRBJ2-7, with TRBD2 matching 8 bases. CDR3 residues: CASSFSGASYGQYF. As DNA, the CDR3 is TGTGCCAGCAGCTTTAGCGGGGCCTCCTACGGGCAGTACTTC.